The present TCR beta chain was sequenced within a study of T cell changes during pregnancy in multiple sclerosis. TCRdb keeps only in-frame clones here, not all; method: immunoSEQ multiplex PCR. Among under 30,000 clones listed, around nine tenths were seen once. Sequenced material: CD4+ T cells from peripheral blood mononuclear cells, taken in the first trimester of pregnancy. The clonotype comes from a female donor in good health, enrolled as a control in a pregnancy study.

The CDR3: CASSPGGLADSYEQYF. The CDR3 DNA sequence: TGTGCCAGCAGCCCCGGTGGTCTAGCGGACTCCTACGAGCAGTACTTC. The V and J genes are TRBV9 and TRBJ2-7; TRBD2 aligns across 7 bases. The CDR3 has 16 amino acids. Germline CDR1 SGDLS, CDR2 YYNGEE. The V segment lost 4 bases and the J segment 0 bases; nucleotides outside the gene matches: 10.